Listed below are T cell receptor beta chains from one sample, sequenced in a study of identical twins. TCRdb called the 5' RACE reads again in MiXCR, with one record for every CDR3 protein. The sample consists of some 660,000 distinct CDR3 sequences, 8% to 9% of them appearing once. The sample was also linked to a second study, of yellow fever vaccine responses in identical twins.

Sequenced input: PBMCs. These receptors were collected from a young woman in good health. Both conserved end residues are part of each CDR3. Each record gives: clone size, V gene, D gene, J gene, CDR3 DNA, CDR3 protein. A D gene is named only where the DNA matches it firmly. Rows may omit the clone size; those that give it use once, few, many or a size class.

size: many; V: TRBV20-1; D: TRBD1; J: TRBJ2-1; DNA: TGCAGTGCCGCTACAGGGGATGAGCAGTTCTTC; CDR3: CSAATGDEQFF
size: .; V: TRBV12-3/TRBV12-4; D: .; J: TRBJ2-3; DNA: TGTGCCAGCAGTTTAGCTTTCCGCACAGATACGCAGTATTTT; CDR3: CASSLAFRTDTQYF
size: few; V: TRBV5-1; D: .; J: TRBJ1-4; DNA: TGCGCCAGCAGCCCCCGGGACGGTGAAAAACTGTTTTTT; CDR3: CASSPRDGEKLFF
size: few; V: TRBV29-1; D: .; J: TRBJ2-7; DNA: TGCAGCGTTGGAGGTGGGGCTTCCTACGAGCAGTACTTC; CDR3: CSVGGGASYEQYF
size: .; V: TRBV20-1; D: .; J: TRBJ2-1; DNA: TGCAGTGCTTTCCTTGGGGAGGTGCAGCAGTTCTTC; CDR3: CSAFLGEVQQFF
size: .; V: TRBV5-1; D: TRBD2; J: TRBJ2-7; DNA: TGCGCCAGCAGCGCGTTGGGACTATCCTCCTACGAGCAGTACTTC; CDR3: CASSALGLSSYEQYF
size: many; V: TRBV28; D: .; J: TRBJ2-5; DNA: TGTGCCAGCAGTCTAGGGGAGACAGAGACCCAGTACTTC; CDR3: CASSLGETETQYF
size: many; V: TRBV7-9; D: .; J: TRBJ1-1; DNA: TGTGCCAGCAGCTTAGCTGCCGGGCGGAACACTGAAGCTTTCTTT; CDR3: CASSLAAGRNTEAFF
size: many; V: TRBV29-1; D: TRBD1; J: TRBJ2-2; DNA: TGCAGCGCGTTGGGACAGGGGAACACCGGGGAGCTGTTTTTT; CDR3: CSALGQGNTGELFF
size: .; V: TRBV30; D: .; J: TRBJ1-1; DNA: TGTGCCTGGAGTGTCATAGGAATGAACACTGAAGCTTTCTTT; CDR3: CAWSVIGMNTEAFF
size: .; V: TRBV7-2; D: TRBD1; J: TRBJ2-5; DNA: TGTGCCAGCAGCATCCGGACAGGGGTTAGGGAGACCCAGTACTTC; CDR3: CASSIRTGVRETQYF
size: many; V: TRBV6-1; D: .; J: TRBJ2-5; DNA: TGTGCCAGCAGTCCCCGGGGAGGGGGGCAAGAGACCCAGTACTTC; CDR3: CASSPRGGGQETQYF
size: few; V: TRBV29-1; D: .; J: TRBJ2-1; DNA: TGCAGCTTAATAACAGGGACACATGACTCCTACAATGAGCAGTTCTTC; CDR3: CSLITGTHDSYNEQFF
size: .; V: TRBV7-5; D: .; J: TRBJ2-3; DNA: .; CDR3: CISVPEDMTGGGDTQYF
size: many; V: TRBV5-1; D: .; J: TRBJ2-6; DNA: TGCGCCAGCAGCTTGGCCTTGAGGGCTTCTGGGGCCAACGTCCTGACTTTC; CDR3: CASSLALRASGANVLTF
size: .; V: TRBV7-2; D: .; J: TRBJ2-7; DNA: TGTGCCAGCAGCTTAGTGGTAGCTACCGAGCAGTACTTC; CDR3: CASSLVVATEQYF
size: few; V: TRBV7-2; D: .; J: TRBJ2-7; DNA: TGTGCCAGCAGCTTAGAGGGCAGAGGCACCCTCTACGAGCAGTACTTC; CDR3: CASSLEGRGTLYEQYF
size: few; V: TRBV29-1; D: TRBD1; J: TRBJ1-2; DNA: TGCAGCGTTCGCGAAGCCGGGACAGGTCGCTATGGCTACACCTTC; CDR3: CSVREAGTGRYGYTF
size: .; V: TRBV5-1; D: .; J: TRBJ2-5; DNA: TGCGCCAGCAGCTTGAGGGGTGGGCGTTTGGAGACCCAGTACTTC; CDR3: CASSLRGGRLETQYF
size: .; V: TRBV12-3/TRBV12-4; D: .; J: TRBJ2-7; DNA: TGTGCCAGCAGTGAAACTACTTTCTACGAGCAGTACTTC; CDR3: CASSETTFYEQYF
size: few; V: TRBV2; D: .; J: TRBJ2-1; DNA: TGTGCCAGCAAACTAGACCCTTCCTACAATGAGCAGTTCTTC; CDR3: CASKLDPSYNEQFF
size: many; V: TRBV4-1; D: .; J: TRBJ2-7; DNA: TGCGCCAGCAGCCAAGTACAGGGCTACGAGCAGTACTTC; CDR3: CASSQVQGYEQYF
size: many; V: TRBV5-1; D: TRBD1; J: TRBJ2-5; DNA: TGCGCCAGCAGCCAGGGACAGGCGAACCTATTTCAAGAGACCCAGTACTTC; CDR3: CASSQGQANLFQETQYF
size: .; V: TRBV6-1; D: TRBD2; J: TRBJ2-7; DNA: TGTGCCTCCAACGCCCAGGGACTAGCGGGAGTAGGCGAGCAGTACTTC; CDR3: CASNAQGLAGVGEQYF
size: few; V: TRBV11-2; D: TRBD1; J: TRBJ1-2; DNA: TGTGCCAGCATCCCGTACCAGGGGGCAGCGGTCGGCTACACCTTC; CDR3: CASIPYQGAAVGYTF
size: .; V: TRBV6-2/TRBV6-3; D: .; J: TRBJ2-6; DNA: TGTGCCAGCAGAGAGGATGGAGGGGCCAACGTCCTGACTTTC; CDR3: CASREDGGANVLTF
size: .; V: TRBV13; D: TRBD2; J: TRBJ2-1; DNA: TGTGCCAGCACCTACGGCCTAGCGGGGCGCATCTGGGCCTACAATGAGCAGTTCTTC; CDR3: CASTYGLAGRIWAYNEQFF
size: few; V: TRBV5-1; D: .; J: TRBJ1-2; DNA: TGCGCCAGCAGCTTGGATTCAGGGTTTAACTATGGCTACACCTTC; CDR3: CASSLDSGFNYGYTF